Presented here are 10 T cell receptor beta chains from one specimen sequenced in a study of blood T cell repertoires in COVID-19. Repertoires were generated with immunoSEQ multiplex PCR, while TCRdb's copy carries only in-frame clones and drops some. Of some 270,000 clones in the sample, approximately 90% are singletons; the top ten hold 4.1%. Sequenced material: PBMCs or T cells enriched from blood (not recorded which). The receptors here all came from a woman aged 25 to 39 with acute COVID-19.

This clone was counted once. The chain recombines TRBV9 with TRBJ2-3, with 7 bases that match TRBD2. This CDR3 is 15 amino acids long. Germline V gene data show CDR1 as SGDLS and CDR2 as YYNGEE. The V gene end was trimmed by 0 bases and the J gene end by 2 bases; junction bases not matched to a gene: 3. CDR3 sequence: CASSVGGRATDTQYF. The CDR3 nucleotides are TGTGCCAGCAGCGTAGGGGGGAGGGCCACAGATACGCAGTATTTT. The full variable domain, in which reference TRBV9 and TRBJ2-3 provide the parts outside the CDR3, is DSGVTQTPKHLITATGQRVTLRCSPRSGDLSVYWYQQSLDQGLQFLIQYYNGEERAKGNILERFSAQQFPDLHSELNLSSLELGDSALYFCASSVGGRATDTQYFGPGTRLTVL.

J is TRBJ1-1 and V is TRBV14; 8 bases line up with TRBD1. The V gene end was trimmed by 4 bases and the J gene end by 3 bases; junction bases not matched to a gene: 4. This CDR3 has 14 residues. The germline CDR1 and CDR2 sequences are SGHDN and FVKESK. The CDR3 nucleotides are TGTGCCAGCAGCCCAGGGGGCGCCTACACTGAAGCTTTCTTT. Encoded protein: CASSPGGAYTEAFF.

J is TRBJ1-2 and V is TRBV28; 9 positions match TRBD1. Germline-derived CDR1 and CDR2 are MDHEN and SYDVKM. The CDR3 contains 13 residues. V lost 5 bases, J lost 4 bases, and 2 bases stayed unmatched. This chain's CDR3 is CASSVTGGYGYTF. The CDR3 DNA is TGTGCCAGCAGTGTGACAGGGGGCTATGGCTACACCTTC.

The V gene is TRBV28, the J gene TRBJ1-2; D unclear. Germline CDR1 is MDHEN and CDR2 is SYDVKM. There are 12 residues in the CDR3. V was trimmed by 2 bases and J by 3 bases, leaving 4 bases between them. The CDR3 DNA reads TGTGCCAGCAGTTTACAGTACTATGGCTACACCTTC. Its translation is CASSLQYYGYTF.

This clone was detected once. J is TRBJ2-2 and V is TRBV4-3; 8 positions match TRBD2. The CDR3 length is 18 residues. J lost 7 bases, V lost 0 bases, and 13 bases had no gene match. Germline loops: CDR1 LGHNA, CDR2 YSLEER. This CDR3 is CASSQDRASGFLNGELFF. The DNA of the CDR3 is TGCGCCAGCAGCCAAGATAGGGCTAGCGGGTTCTTAAACGGGGAGCTGTTTTTT.

The J gene is TRBJ2-1, the V gene TRBV3-1 (or the pseudogene TRBV3-2); D unclear. V shed 1 base and J shed 8 bases, with 6 bases lying between them. CDR3 length equals 12 residues. Germline assignment: CDR1 LGHDT and CDR2 YNNKEL (reference sequence). In nucleotides, the CDR3 is TGTGCCAGCAGCCAAGTGGGCGATGAGCAGTTCTTC. This sequence encodes CASSQVGDEQFF.

Only one count was recorded for this clone. The V call is TRBV6-2 or TRBV6-3, the J call TRBJ2-5; TRBD2 might be the D (5 bases). The germline V and J ends were trimmed by 2 bases and 0 bases, with 16 bases remaining between them. This CDR3 comprises 17 residues. From germline, CDR1 is MNHEY and CDR2 SVGEGT. The DNA of the CDR3 is TGTGCCAGCAGTTACCCCGGCTGGGAGTCGTACCAAGAGACCCAGTACTTC. The encoded protein is CASSYPGWESYQETQYF.

Notes on this clone: An end of the junction differs from the germline gene, which may be a read error. The chain combines TRBV5-8 with TRBJ1-4; D not certain. Germline-derived CDR1 and CDR2 are SGHTS and YDEGEE. The CDR3 totals 10 residues. The CDR3 nucleotides read TGTGCCAGCAGCTACCTCACAATACCTTTT. Translated: CASSYLTIPF.

The chain joins TRBV28 to TRBJ1-5; 7 bases fit TRBD1. This CDR3 spans 14 amino acids. Germline V CDR1 and CDR2: MDHEN, SYDVKM. V was pared by 5 bases and J by 4 bases, with 5 bases of the junction left unmatched. CDR3 in DNA: TGTGCCAGCAGTACCGGGACAGCTAATCAGCCCCAGCATTTT. Residues: CASSTGTANQPQHF.

The chain recombines TRBV27 with TRBJ2-2, with a tentative D call TRBD1 (6 bases). The CDR3 loop spans 15 amino acids. Trimming took 3 bases from V and 2 from J, leaving 10 bases between them. The germline gives CDR1 MNHEY, CDR2 SMNVEV (reference sequence). The CDR3 nucleotides are TGTGCCAGCAGTTTCGGGACATTCAACACCGGGGAGCTGTTTTTT. This translates into CASSFGTFNTGELFF.